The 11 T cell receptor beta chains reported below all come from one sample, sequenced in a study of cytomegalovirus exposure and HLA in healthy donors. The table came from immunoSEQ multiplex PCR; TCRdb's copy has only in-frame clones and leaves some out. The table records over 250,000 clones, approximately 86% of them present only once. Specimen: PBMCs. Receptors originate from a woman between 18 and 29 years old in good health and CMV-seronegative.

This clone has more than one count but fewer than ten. The CDR3 spells CASSDRTGLDNEQFF. CDR3 sequence (DNA): TGCGCCAGCAGTGACCGGACAGGGCTGGACAATGAGCAGTTCTTC. The chain recombines TRBV10-2 with TRBJ2-1, with TRBD1 identical over 8 bases. Germline CDR1 and CDR2: WSHSY and SAAADI. The CDR3 spans 15 residues. Trimming took 3 bases from V and 5 from J; bases not matched to a gene: 6.

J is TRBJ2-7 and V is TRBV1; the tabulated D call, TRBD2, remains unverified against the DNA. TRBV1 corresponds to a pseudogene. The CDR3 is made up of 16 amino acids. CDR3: CTSSQGTSGTSYEQYF. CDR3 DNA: TGCACCAGCAGCCAAGGGACTAGCGGGACCTCCTACGAGCAGTACTTC.

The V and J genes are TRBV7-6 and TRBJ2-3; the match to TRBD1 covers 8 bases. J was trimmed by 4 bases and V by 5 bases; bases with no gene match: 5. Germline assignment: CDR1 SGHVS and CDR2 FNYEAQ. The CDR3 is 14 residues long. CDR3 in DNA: TGTGCCAGCAGCGAGGACAGGGAGTCAGATACGCAGTATTTT. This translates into CASSEDRESDTQYF.

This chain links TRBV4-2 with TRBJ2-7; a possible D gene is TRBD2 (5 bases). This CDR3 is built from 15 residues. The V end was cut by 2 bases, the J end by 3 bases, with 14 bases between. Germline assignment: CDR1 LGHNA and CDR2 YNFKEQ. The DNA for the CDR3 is TGTGCCAGCAGCCAAAATCAACTAGGGTACTACGAGCAGTACTTC. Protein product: CASSQNQLGYYEQYF.

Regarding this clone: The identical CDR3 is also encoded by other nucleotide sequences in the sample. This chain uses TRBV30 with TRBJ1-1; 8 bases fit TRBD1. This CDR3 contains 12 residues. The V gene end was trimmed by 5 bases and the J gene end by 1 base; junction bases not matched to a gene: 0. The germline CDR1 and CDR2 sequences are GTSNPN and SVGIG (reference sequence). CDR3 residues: CAWDRGNTEAFF. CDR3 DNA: TGTGCCTGGGACAGGGGGAACACTGAAGCTTTCTTT.

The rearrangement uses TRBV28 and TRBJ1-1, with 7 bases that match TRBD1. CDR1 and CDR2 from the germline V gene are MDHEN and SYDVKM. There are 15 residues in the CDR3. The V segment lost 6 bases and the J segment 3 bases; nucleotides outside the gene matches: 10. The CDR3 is CASSLANTGDTEAFF. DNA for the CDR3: TGTGCCAGCAGCCTCGCCAACACAGGGGACACTGAAGCTTTCTTT.

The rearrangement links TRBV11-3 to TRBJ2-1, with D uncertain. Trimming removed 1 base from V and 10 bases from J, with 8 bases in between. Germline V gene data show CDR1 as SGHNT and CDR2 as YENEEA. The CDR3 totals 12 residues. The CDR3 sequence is CASSLGSREQFF. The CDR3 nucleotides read TGTGCCAGCAGCTTAGGGTCTAGGGAGCAGTTCTTC.

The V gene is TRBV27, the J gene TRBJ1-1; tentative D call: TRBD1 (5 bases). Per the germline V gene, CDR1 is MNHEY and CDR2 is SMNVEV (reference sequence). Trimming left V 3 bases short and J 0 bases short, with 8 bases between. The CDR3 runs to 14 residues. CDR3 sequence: CASSFGGVNTEAFF. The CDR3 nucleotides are TGTGCCAGCAGTTTCGGAGGGGTGAACACTGAAGCTTTCTTT.

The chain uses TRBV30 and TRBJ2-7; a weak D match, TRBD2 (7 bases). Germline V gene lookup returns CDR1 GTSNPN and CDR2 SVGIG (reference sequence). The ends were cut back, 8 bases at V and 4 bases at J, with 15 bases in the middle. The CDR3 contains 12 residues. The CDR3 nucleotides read TGTGCCGGGGGGGCAGCTTCTTACGAGCAGTACTTC. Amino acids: CAGGAASYEQYF.

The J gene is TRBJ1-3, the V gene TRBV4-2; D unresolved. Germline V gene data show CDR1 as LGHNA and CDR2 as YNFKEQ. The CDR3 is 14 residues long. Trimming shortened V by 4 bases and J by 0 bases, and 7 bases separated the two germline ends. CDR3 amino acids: CASSPWASGNTIYF. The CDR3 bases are TGTGCCAGCAGCCCCTGGGCCTCTGGAAACACCATATATTTT.

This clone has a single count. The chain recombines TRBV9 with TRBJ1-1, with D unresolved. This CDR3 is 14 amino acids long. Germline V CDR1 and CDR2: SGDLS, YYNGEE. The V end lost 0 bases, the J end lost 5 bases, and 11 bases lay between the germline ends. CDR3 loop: CASSVDYMSTEAFF. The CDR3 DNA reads TGTGCCAGCAGCGTAGATTATATGAGTACTGAAGCTTTCTTT.